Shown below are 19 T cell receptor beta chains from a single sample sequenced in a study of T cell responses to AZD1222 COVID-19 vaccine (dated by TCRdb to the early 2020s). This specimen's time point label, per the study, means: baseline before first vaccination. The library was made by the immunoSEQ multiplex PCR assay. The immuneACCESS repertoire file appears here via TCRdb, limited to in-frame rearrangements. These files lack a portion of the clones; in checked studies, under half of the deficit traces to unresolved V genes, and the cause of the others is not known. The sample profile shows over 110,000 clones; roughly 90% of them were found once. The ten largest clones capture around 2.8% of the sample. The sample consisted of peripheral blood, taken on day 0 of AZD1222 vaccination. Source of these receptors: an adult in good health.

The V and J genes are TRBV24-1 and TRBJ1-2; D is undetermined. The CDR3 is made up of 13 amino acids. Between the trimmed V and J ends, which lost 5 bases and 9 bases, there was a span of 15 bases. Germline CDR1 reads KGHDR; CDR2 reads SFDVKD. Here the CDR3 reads CATSGGNGLSYTF. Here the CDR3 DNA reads TGTGCCACCAGTGGAGGAAACGGGCTTAGCTACACCTTC.

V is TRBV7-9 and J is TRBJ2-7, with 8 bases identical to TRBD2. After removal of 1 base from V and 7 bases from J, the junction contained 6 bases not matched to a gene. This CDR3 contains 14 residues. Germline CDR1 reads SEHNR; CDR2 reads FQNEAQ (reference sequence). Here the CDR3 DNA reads TGTGCCAGCAGCTTAGTTATACTAGCGGAAGAGCAGTACTTC. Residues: CASSLVILAEEQYF.

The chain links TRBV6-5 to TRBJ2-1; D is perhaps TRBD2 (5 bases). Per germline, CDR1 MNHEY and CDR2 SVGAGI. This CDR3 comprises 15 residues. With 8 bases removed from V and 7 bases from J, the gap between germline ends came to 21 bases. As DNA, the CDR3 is TGTGCCAGCGCATCGGGAATCAACCAAGGAAATGAGCAGTTCTTC. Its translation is CASASGINQGNEQFF.

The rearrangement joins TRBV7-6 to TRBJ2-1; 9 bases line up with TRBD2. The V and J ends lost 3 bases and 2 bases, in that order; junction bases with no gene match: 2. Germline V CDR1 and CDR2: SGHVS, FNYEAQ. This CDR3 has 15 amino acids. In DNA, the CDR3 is TGTGCCAGCAGCTTGACTAGCGGTACCTACAATGAGCAGTTCTTC. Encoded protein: CASSLTSGTYNEQFF. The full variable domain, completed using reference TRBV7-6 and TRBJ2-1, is GAGVSQSPRYKVTKRGQDVALRCDPISGHVSLYWYRQALGQGPEFLTYFNYEAQQDKSGLPNDRFSAERPEGSISTLTIQRTEQRDSAMYRCASSLTSGTYNEQFFGPGTRLTVL.

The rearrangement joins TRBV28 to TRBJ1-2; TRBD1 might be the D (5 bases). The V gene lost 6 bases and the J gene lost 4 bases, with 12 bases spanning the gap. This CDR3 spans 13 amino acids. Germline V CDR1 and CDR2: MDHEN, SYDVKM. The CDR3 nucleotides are TGTGCCAGCAGAGCAGGGTTTGGCTATGGCTACACCTTC. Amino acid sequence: CASRAGFGYGYTF.

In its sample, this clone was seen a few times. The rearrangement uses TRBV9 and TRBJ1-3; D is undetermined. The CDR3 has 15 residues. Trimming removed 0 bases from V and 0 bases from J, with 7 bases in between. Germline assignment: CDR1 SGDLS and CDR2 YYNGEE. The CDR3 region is CASSVEENSGNTIYF. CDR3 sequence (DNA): TGTGCCAGCAGCGTAGAGGAGAACTCTGGAAACACCATATATTTT. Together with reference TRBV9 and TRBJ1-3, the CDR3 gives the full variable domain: DSGVTQTPKHLITATGQRVTLRCSPRSGDLSVYWYQQSLDQGLQFLIQYYNGEERAKGNILERFSAQQFPDLHSELNLSSLELGDSALYFCASSVEENSGNTIYFGEGSWLTVV.

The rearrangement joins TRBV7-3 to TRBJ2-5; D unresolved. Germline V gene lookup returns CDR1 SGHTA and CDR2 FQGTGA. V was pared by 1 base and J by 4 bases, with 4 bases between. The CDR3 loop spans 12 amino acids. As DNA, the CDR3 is TGTGCCAGCAGCTTAAGTGGAGAGACCCAGTACTTC. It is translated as CASSLSGETQYF.

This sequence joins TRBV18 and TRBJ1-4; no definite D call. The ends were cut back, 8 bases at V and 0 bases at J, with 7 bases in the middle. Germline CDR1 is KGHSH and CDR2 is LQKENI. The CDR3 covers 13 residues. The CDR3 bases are TGTGCCAGCCAAGCCTCAACTAATGAAAAACTGTTTTTT. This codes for CASQASTNEKLFF. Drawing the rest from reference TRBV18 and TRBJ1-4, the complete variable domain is NAGVMQNPRHLVRRRGQEARLRCSPMKGHSHVYWYRQLPEEGLKFMVYLQKENIIDESGMPKERFSAEFPKEGPSILRIQQVVRGDSAAYFCASQASTNEKLFFGSGTQLSVL.

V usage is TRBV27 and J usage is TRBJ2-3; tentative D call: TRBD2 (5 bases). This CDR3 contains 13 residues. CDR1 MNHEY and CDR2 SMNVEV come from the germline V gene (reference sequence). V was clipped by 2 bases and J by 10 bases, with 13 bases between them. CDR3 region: CASSLEFGISQYF. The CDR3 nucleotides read TGTGCCAGCAGTTTAGAGTTCGGGATATCGCAGTATTTT.

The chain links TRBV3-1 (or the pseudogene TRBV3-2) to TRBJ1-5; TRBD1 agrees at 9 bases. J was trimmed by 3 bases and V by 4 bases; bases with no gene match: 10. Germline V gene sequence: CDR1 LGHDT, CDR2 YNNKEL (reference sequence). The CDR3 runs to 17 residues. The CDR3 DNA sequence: TGTGCCAGCAGCCTTAGGACCGGGACAGGGCTCAATCAGCCCCAGCATTTT. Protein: CASSLRTGTGLNQPQHF.

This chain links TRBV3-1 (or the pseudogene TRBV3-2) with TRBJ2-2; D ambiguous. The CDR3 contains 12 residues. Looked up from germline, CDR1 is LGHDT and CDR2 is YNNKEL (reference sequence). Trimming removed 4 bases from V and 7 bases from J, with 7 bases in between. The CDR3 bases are TGTGCCAGCAGCCTTCTACTCGGGGAGCTGTTTTTT. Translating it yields CASSLLLGELFF.

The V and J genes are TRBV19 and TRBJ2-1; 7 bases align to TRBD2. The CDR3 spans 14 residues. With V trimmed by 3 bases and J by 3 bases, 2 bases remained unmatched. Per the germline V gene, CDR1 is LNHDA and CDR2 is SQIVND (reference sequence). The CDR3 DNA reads TGTGCCAGTAGTATCCAGCGGGACTACAATGAGCAGTTCTTC. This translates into CASSIQRDYNEQFF.

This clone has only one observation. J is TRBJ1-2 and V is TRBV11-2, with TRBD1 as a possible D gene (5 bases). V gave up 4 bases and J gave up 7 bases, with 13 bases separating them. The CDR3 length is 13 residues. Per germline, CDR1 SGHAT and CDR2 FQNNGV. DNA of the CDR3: TGTGCCAGCAGCTCTTCAGGGTGGGGTGGCTACACCTTC. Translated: CASSSSGWGGYTF.

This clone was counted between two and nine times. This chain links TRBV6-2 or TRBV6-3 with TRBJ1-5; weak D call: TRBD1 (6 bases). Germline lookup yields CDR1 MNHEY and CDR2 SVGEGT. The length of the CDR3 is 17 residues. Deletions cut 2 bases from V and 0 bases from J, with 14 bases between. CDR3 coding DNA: TGTGCCAGCAGTTACGCACAGGGTGGTTATAGCAATCAGCCCCAGCATTTT. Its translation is CASSYAQGGYSNQPQHF.

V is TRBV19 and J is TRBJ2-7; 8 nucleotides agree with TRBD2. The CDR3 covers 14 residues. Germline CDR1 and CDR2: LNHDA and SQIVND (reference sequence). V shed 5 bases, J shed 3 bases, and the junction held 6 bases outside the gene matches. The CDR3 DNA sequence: TGTGCCAGTAGTCGAGCGGGAGAAATCTACGAGCAGTACTTC. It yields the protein CASSRAGEIYEQYF.

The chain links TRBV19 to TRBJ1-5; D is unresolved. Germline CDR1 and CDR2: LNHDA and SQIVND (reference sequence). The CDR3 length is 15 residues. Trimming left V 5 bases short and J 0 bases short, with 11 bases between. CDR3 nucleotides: TGTGCCAGTAGTCCCCGGGTTCGTAGCAATCAGCCCCAGCATTTT. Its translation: CASSPRVRSNQPQHF.

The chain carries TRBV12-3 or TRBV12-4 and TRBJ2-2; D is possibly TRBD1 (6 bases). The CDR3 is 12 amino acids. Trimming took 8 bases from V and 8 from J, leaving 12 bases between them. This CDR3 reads CASDTGSGELFF. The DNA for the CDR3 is TGTGCCAGCGATACAGGGTCAGGGGAGCTGTTTTTT.

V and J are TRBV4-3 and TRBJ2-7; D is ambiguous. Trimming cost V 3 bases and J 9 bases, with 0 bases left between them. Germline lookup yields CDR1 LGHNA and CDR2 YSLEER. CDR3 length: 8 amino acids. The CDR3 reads CASSQQYF. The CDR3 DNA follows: TGCGCCAGCAGCCAGCAGTACTTC.

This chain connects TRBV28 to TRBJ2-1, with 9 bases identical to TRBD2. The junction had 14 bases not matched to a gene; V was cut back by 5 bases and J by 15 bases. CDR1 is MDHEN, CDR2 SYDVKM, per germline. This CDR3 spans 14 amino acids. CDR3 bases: TGTGCCAGCAGTCCCCTAGCGGGGCCCCCGGGGAGGTTCTTC. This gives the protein CASSPLAGPPGRFF.